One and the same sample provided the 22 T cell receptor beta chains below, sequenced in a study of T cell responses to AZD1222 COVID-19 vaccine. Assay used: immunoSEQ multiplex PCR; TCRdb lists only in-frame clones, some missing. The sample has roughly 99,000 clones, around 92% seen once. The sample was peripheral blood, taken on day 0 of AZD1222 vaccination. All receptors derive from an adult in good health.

The CDR3 here is CASSISGVVEKLFF. For the CDR3, the DNA is TGCGCCAGCAGTATTTCAGGGGTGGTTGAAAAACTGTTTTTT. The chain uses TRBV10-2 and TRBJ1-4; possibly TRBD1 for D (6 bases). The CDR3 is made up of 14 amino acids. With 5 bases removed from V and 7 bases from J, the gap between germline ends came to 14 bases. Looked up from germline, CDR1 is WSHSY and CDR2 is SAAADI.

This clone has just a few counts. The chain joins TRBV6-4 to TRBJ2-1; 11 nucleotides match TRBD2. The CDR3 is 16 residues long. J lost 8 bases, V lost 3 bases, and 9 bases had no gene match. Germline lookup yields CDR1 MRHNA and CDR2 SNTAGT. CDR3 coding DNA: TGTGCCAGCAGTGAAGTAGCGGGAGGGCCGAATCATGAGCAGTTCTTC. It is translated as CASSEVAGGPNHEQFF.

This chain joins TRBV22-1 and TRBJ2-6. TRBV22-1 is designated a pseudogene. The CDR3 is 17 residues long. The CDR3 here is CPGRPLREQSRANVLTF. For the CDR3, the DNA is TGTCCTGGGAGGCCTCTCCGCGAACAAAGTCGGGCCAACGTCCTGACTTTC.

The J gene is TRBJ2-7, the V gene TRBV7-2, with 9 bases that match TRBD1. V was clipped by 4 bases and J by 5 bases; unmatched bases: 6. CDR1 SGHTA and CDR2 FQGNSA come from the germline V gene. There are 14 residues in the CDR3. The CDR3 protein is CASSSRTGVHEQYF. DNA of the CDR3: TGTGCCAGCAGCTCGCGGACAGGGGTACACGAGCAGTACTTC.

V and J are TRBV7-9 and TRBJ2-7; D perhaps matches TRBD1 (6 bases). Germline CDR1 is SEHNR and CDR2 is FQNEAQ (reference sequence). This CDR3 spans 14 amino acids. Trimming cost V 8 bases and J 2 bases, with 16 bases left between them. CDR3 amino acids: CASGKRQVPYEQYF. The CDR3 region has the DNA TGTGCCAGCGGAAAAAGACAGGTCCCCTACGAGCAGTACTTC.

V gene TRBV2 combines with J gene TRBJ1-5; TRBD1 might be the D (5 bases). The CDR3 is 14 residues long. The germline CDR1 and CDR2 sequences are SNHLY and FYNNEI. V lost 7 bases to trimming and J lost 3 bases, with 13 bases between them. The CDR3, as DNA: TGTGCCAGCACCCAGAGACAGACCAATCAGCCCCAGCATTTT. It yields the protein CASTQRQTNQPQHF.

The CDR3 spells CASSQVGRGRAYEQYF. The DNA for the CDR3 is TGCGCCAGCAGCCAAGTAGGCCGGGGAAGGGCCTACGAGCAGTACTTC. The chain carries TRBV4-3 and TRBJ2-7; D is perhaps TRBD2 (5 bases). The CDR3 is made up of 16 amino acids. The V end lost 1 base, the J end lost 2 bases, and 15 bases lay between the germline ends. Per germline, CDR1 LGHNA and CDR2 YSLEER.

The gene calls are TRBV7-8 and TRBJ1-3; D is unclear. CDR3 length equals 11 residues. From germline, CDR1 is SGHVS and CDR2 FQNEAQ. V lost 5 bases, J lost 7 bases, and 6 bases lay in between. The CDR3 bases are TGTGCCAGCAGCCCAAGGAACACCATATATTTT. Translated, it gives CASSPRNTIYF.

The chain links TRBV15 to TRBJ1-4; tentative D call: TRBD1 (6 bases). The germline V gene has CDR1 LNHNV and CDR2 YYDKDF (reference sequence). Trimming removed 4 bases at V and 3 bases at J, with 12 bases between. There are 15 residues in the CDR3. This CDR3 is CATSITGSANEKLFF. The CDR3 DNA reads TGTGCCACCAGCATAACAGGGTCAGCTAATGAAAAACTGTTTTTT.

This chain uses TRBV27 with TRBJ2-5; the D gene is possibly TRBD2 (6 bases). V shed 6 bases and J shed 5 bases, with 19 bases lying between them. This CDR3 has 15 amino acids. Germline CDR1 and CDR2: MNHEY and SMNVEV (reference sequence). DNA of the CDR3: TGTGCCAGCAGAGTGGACTATCTGGTAATGGAGACCCAGTACTTC. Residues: CASRVDYLVMETQYF.

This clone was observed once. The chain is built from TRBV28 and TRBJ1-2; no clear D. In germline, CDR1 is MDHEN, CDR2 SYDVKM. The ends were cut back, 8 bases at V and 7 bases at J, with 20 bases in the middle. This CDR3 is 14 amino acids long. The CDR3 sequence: CASGWGTGFGGYTF. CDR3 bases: TGTGCCAGCGGGTGGGGTACCGGTTTTGGTGGCTACACCTTC.

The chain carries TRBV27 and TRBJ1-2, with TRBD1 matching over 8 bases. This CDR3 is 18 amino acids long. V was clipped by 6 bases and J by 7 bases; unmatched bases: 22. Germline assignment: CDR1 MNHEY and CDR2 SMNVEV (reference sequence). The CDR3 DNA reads TGTGCCAGCAGGTCTCTGGGGCCGACAGACAGGGGTTGGGGTGGCTACACCTTC. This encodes CASRSLGPTDRGWGGYTF.

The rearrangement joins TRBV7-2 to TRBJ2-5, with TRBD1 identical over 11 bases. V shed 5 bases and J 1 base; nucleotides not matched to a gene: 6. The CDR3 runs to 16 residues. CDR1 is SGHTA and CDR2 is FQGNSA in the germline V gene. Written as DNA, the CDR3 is TGTGCCAGCAGCAAGGGACAGGGGGTTAGCCAAGAGACCCAGTACTTC. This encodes CASSKGQGVSQETQYF.

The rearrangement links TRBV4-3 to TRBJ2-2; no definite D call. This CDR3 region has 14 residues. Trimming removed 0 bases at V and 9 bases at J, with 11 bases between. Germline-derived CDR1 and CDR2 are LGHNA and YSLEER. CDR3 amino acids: CASSQEGLMRELFF. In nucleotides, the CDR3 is TGCGCCAGCAGCCAAGAGGGCCTTATGAGGGAGCTGTTTTTT.

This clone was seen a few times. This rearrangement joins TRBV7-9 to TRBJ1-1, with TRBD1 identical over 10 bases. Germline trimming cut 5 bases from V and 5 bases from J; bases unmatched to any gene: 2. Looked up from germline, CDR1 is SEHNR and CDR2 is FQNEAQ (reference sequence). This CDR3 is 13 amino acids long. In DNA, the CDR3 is TGTGCCAGCAGCCCGGGACAGGGGACTGAAGCTTTCTTT. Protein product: CASSPGQGTEAFF.

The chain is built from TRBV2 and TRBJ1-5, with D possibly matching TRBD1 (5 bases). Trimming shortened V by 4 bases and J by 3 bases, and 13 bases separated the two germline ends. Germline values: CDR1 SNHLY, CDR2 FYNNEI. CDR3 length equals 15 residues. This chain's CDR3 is CASSVLNGANQPQHF. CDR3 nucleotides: TGTGCCAGCAGTGTTCTGAATGGGGCCAATCAGCCCCAGCATTTT.

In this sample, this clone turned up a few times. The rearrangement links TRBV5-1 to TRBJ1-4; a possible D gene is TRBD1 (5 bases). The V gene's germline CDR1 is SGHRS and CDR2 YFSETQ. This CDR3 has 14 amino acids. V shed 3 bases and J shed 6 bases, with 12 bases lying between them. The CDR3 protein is CASSWGTGDEKLFF. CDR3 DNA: TGCGCCAGCAGCTGGGGGACGGGAGATGAAAAACTGTTTTTT.

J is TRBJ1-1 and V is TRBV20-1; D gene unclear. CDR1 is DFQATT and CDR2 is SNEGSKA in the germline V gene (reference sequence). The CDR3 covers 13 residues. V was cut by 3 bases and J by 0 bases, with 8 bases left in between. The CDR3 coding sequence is TGCAGTGCTAGTAAGGTAATGAACACTGAAGCTTTCTTT. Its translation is CSASKVMNTEAFF.

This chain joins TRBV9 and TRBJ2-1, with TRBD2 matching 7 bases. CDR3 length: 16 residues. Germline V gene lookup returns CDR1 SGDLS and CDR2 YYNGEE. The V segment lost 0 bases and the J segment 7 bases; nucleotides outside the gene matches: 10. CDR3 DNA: TGTGCCAGCAGCGTAGTGTCGGGAGGTTTTGGTAATGAGCAGTTCTTC. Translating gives CASSVVSGGFGNEQFF.

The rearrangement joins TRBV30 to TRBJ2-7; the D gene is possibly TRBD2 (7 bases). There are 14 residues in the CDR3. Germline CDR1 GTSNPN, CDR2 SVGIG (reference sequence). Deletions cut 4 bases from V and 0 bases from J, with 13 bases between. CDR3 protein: CAWNSGGASYEQYF. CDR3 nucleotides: TGTGCCTGGAACAGTGGGGGGGCCTCCTACGAGCAGTACTTC.

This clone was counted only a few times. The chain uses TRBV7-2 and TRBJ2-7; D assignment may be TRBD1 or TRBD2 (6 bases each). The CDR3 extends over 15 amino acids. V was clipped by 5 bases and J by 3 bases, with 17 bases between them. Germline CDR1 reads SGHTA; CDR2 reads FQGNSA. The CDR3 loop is CASSPRAGQIYEQYF. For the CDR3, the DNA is TGTGCCAGCAGCCCAAGGGCGGGACAAATCTACGAGCAGTACTTC.

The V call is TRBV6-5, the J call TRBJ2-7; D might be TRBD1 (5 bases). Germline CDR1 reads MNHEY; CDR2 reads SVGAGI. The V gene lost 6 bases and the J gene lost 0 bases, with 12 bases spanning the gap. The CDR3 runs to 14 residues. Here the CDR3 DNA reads TGTGCCAGCAGGTCAGGGCTTAGCTCCTACGAGCAGTACTTC. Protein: CASRSGLSSYEQYF.